This T cell receptor beta chain was sequenced in a study of cytomegalovirus exposure and HLA in healthy donors. PCR amplification relied on 60 Vbeta primers (plus 13 Jbeta primers). As originally analysed: Later analysis identified approximately 80 million unique TCR beta chains, approximately 11 million shared. The table came from immunoSEQ multiplex PCR; TCRdb's copy has only in-frame clones and leaves some out. V and J calls and clone size are those listed in that table; D and trimming were worked out from the DNA. The sample has about 160,000 clones, approximately 80% seen once. V trimming: 3 bases; J trimming: 5 bases; junction bases outside the gene matches: 6. Looked up from germline, CDR1 is SGDLS and CDR2 is YYNGEE. The CDR3 is 15 amino acids. Overall study results and limits: Among the most significant clusters, several appeared linked to common viral pathogens in a later analysis. Indistinguishability led to the exclusion of some V segments, TRBV6-2 and TRBV6-3 included.

On this clone itself: The antigen remains undetermined.

Material for sequencing was PBMCs. The TCR originated in a man aged 50 to 59 in good health and CMV-seropositive. V gene TRBV9 combines with J gene TRBJ2-2; 8 bases fit TRBD1. The CDR3 DNA reads as TGTGCCAGCAGCGCCCTGACAGGGGAGACCGGGGAGCTGTTTTTT. Protein: CASSALTGETGELFF.